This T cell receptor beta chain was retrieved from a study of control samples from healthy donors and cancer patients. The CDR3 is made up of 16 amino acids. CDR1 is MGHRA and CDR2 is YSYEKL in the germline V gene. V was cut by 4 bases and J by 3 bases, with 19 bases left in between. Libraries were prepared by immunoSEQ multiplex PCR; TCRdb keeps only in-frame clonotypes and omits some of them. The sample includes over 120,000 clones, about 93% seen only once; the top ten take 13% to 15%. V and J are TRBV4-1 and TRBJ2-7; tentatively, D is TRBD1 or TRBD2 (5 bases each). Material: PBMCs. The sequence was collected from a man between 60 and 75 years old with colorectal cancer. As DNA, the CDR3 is TGCGCCAGCAGCCCATTCGGGACGGCAGGTTACTACGAGCAGTACTTC. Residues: CASSPFGTAGYYEQYF.